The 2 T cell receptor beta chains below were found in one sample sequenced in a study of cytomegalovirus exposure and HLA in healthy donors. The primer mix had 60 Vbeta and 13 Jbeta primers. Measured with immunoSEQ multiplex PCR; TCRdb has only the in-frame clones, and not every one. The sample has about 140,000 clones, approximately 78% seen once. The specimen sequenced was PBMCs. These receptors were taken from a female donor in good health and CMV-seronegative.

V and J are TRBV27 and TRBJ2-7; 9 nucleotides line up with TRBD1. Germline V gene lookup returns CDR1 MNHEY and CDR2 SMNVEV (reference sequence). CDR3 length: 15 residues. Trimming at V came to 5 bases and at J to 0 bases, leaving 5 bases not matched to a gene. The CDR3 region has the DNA TGTGCCAGCAGTGGGGGGACAGGGAGCTCCTACGAGCAGTACTTC. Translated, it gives CASSGGTGSSYEQYF.

The CDR3 here is CATWSGGSYYGYTF. Here the CDR3 DNA reads TGTGCCACCTGGTCGGGGGGCTCATATTATGGCTACACCTTC. The chain has TRBV28 and TRBJ1-2; tentative D call: TRBD1 (6 bases). Germline V lookup: CDR1 MDHEN, CDR2 SYDVKM. The CDR3 totals 14 residues. Trimming removed 10 bases from V and 5 bases from J, with 20 bases in between.